A single sample gave rise to the 21 T cell receptor beta chains below, sequenced in a study of shared clonotypes between healthy human individuals. TCRdb keeps only in-frame clones here, not all; method: immunoSEQ multiplex PCR. The data hold hundreds of thousands of clones, with roughly 92% observed a single time. CD45RO-negative, CCR7-selected cells formed the naive CD8 fraction, which excluded terminally differentiated effector memory CD45RA+ cells. Sequencing input: naive CD8+ T cells sorted from blood. The receptors come from a man aged 30 to 39 in good health.

This clone came up once. The V call is TRBV2, the J call TRBJ1-2; a possible D gene is TRBD1 (5 bases). Germline assignment: CDR1 SNHLY and CDR2 FYNNEI. V dropped 6 bases and J dropped 6 bases, with 23 bases sitting between them. The CDR3 runs to 16 residues. CDR3 sequence: CASRVWDPVVMNGYTF. The CDR3 DNA reads as TGTGCCAGCAGGGTGTGGGACCCGGTTGTTATGAATGGCTACACCTTC.

Note on this clone: The same CDR3 can be traced to other DNA sequences in this sample. The chain uses TRBV15 and TRBJ1-1, with D possibly matching TRBD1 (5 bases). The CDR3 sequence is 12 residues long. V was cut by 5 bases and J by 3 bases, with 7 bases left in between. In germline, CDR1 is LNHNV, CDR2 YYDKDF (reference sequence). The CDR3 spells CATSRGDTEAFF. The CDR3 coding sequence is TGTGCCACCAGCCGGGGGGACACTGAAGCTTTCTTT. Together with reference TRBV15 and TRBJ1-1, the CDR3 gives the full variable domain: DAMVIQNPRYQVTQFGKPVTLSCSQTLNHNVMYWYQQKSSQAPKLLFHYYDKDFNNEADTPDNFQSRRPNTSFCFLDIRSPGLGDTAMYLCATSRGDTEAFFGQGTRLTVV.

This chain links TRBV10-1 with TRBJ2-3, with D tentatively TRBD2 (6 bases). Germline V gene sequence: CDR1 WNHNN, CDR2 SYGVQD (reference sequence). V lost 3 bases to trimming and J lost 5 bases, with 12 bases between them. This CDR3 has 14 residues. For the CDR3, the DNA is TGCGCCAGCAGTGAAACTAGCAGTGGAGATACGCAGTATTTT. Translated, it gives CASSETSSGDTQYF.

The chain joins TRBV9 to TRBJ2-2, with D tentatively TRBD2 (6 bases). Trimming took off 2 bases at V and 7 bases at J, with 18 bases between the two ends. Germline V gene data show CDR1 as SGDLS and CDR2 as YYNGEE. This CDR3 contains 16 residues. As DNA, the CDR3 is TGTGCCAGCAGCGTCCCGGGAGCCCGTGGAGGCGGGGAGCTGTTTTTT. This codes for CASSVPGARGGGELFF.

The J gene is TRBJ2-3, the V gene TRBV4-1; 7 bases fit TRBD1. Germline CDR1 and CDR2: MGHRA and YSYEKL. CDR3 length equals 15 residues. Trimming took 4 bases from V and 2 from J; bases not matched to a gene: 6. Here the CDR3 reads CASSLGQVLTDTQYF. CDR3 in DNA: TGCGCCAGCAGCCTTGGACAGGTACTCACAGATACGCAGTATTTT.

This sequence joins TRBV15 and TRBJ2-7; D is unresolved. Germline values: CDR1 LNHNV, CDR2 YYDKDF (reference sequence). The ends were cut back, 2 bases at V and 0 bases at J, with 11 bases in the middle. CDR3 size: 15 residues. The CDR3 spells CATSRPRRSSYEQYF. For the CDR3, the DNA is TGTGCCACCAGCAGACCTCGCAGGAGCTCCTACGAGCAGTACTTC.

The chain combines TRBV9 with TRBJ2-2, with 10 bases aligning to TRBD1. The CDR3 loop spans 17 amino acids. CDR1 is SGDLS and CDR2 is YYNGEE in the germline V gene. The ends lost 3 bases at V and 4 bases at J; junction bases unmatched: 9. CDR3 sequence: CASSDDPGQGITGELFF. In DNA, the CDR3 is TGTGCCAGCAGCGACGATCCGGGACAGGGGATCACCGGGGAGCTGTTTTTT.

This chain connects TRBV5-1 to TRBJ2-1, with TRBD1 matching 9 bases. The CDR3 is 15 amino acids. Germline V CDR1 and CDR2: SGHRS, YFSETQ. V shed 0 bases, J shed 7 bases, and the junction held 5 bases outside the gene matches. CDR3 sequence reads: CASSLVDRGLNEQFF. The DNA for the CDR3 is TGCGCCAGCAGCTTGGTAGACAGGGGGTTGAATGAGCAGTTCTTC. The full variable domain, completed using reference TRBV5-1 and TRBJ2-1, is KAGVTQTPRYLIKTRGQQVTLSCSPISGHRSVSWYQQTPGQGLQFLFEYFSETQRNKGNFPGRFSGRQFSNSRSEMNVSTLELGDSALYLCASSLVDRGLNEQFFGPGTRLTVL.

The genes are TRBV29-1 and TRBJ2-7, with no clear D. The CDR3 runs 13 residues. CDR1 and CDR2 from the germline V gene are SQVTM and ANQGSEA. The V end was cut by 6 bases, the J end by 1 base, with 13 bases between. The CDR3 protein is CSVYRTESYEQYF. DNA for the CDR3: TGCAGCGTGTACCGGACGGAATCCTACGAGCAGTACTTC.

Only one count was recorded for this clone. The gene calls are TRBV2 and TRBJ1-1; D is unresolved. The germline V gene encodes CDR1 SNHLY and CDR2 FYNNEI. The ends were cut back, 6 bases at V and 4 bases at J, with 15 bases in the middle. The CDR3 loop spans 14 amino acids. The CDR3 DNA reads TGTGCCAGCAGGGGCAATGGGGAGGGCACTGAAGCTTTCTTT. Its protein is CASRGNGEGTEAFF.

Worth noting for this clone: At the DNA level, this CDR3 is encoded by other sequences in the same sample as well. The chain is built from TRBV11-2 and TRBJ2-3; weak D call: TRBD2 (6 bases). V was clipped by 4 bases and J by 5 bases, with 13 bases between them. This CDR3 comprises 14 residues. Germline lookup yields CDR1 SGHAT and CDR2 FQNNGV. The CDR3 loop reads CASSSGLAGDTQYF. For the CDR3, the DNA is TGTGCCAGCAGCTCGGGACTGGCTGGAGATACGCAGTATTTT.

The chain joins TRBV6-1 to TRBJ2-7, with a weak D call TRBD1 (6 bases). The ends were cut back, 3 bases at V and 1 base at J, with 10 bases in the middle. Germline V gene data show CDR1 as MNHNS and CDR2 as SASEGT. This CDR3 is 14 amino acids long. For the CDR3, the DNA is TGTGCCAGCAGTGACAGGGGCGATTCCTACGAGCAGTACTTC. Its translation: CASSDRGDSYEQYF.

Note on this clone: Other DNA variants within this sample encode the same CDR3. The gene calls are TRBV27 and TRBJ1-5; D is undetermined. Germline CDR1 is MNHEY and CDR2 is SMNVEV (reference sequence). The CDR3 runs 13 residues. The germline V and J ends were trimmed by 6 bases and 2 bases, with 8 bases remaining between them. The CDR3 nucleotides read TGTGCCAGCAGCCTAATGGGCAATCAGCCCCAGCATTTT. This translates into CASSLMGNQPQHF.

The chain joins TRBV29-1 to TRBJ2-7, with 9 bases aligning to TRBD1. CDR3 size: 17 residues. Germline CDR1 reads SQVTM; CDR2 reads ANQGSEA. V was clipped by 3 bases and J by 5 bases; unmatched bases: 17. The CDR3 bases are TGCAGCGTTGAGTGGAACAGGGGGCCCGAGGTGCCCCACGAGCAGTACTTC. Translating gives CSVEWNRGPEVPHEQYF.

This clone showed up just once. Different DNA sequences within this sample yield the same CDR3. J is TRBJ2-7 and V is TRBV7-9, with D uncertain. V was shortened by 3 bases and J by 5 bases, with 8 bases between the two germline ends. The CDR3 extends over 12 amino acids. Germline CDR1 is SEHNR and CDR2 is FQNEAQ (reference sequence). The CDR3 nucleotides read TGTGCCAGCAGCTTGGCGACGGACGAGCAGTACTTC. It specifies CASSLATDEQYF.

The chain uses TRBV9 and TRBJ2-3; 10 nucleotides line up with TRBD2. With V trimmed by 0 bases and J by 0 bases, 4 bases remained unmatched. This CDR3 region has 17 residues. Germline V lookup: CDR1 SGDLS, CDR2 YYNGEE. The CDR3 DNA follows: TGTGCCAGCAGCGTAGGGACTAGCGGAACTAGCACAGATACGCAGTATTTT. Translated: CASSVGTSGTSTDTQYF.

The V call is TRBV7-9, the J call TRBJ1-2, with 9 bases lining up with TRBD1. Germline trimming cut 1 base from V and 6 bases from J; bases unmatched to any gene: 6. This CDR3 has 15 residues. Germline CDR1 reads SEHNR; CDR2 reads FQNEAQ (reference sequence). DNA of the CDR3: TGTGCCAGCAGCTTAGTACAGGGGGCGCGGGATGGCTACACCTTC. It encodes CASSLVQGARDGYTF.

The DNA of the CDR3 is TGCGCCAGCAGCGAAGACGGGTACAATGAGCAGTTCTTC. Encoded protein: CASSEDGYNEQFF. V is TRBV10-1 and J is TRBJ2-1; D not certain. Trimming removed 6 bases at V and 4 bases at J, with 10 bases between. This CDR3 is 13 amino acids long. The germline CDR1 and CDR2 sequences are WNHNN and SYGVQD (reference sequence).

Remarks on this clone: Other DNA sequences in the same sample also yield this CDR3. The V and J genes are TRBV29-1 and TRBJ2-1, with D unresolved. CDR3 length: 11 amino acids. CDR1 and CDR2 (germline): SQVTM, ANQGSEA. Trimming pared 4 bases from V and 4 bases from J, leaving 5 bases between. CDR3 amino acids: CSVAPYNEQFF. In nucleotides, the CDR3 is TGCAGCGTTGCACCTTACAATGAGCAGTTCTTC.

V and J are TRBV19 and TRBJ2-1, with 11 bases lining up with TRBD2. This CDR3 is 15 amino acids long. Trimming cost V 7 bases and J 1 base; bases outside gene matches: 3. The germline gives CDR1 LNHDA, CDR2 SQIVND (reference sequence). CDR3 nucleotides: TGTGCCAGTACCATAGCGGGAGGGTCCTACAATGAGCAGTTCTTC. Its protein is CASTIAGGSYNEQFF. Full variable domain (outside the CDR3, taken from reference TRBV19 and TRBJ2-1): DGGITQSPKYLFRKEGQNVTLSCEQNLNHDAMYWYRQDPGQGLRLIYYSQIVNDFQKGDIAEGYSVSREKKESFPLTVTSAQKNPTAFYLCASTIAGGSYNEQFFGPGTRLTVL.

With regard to this clone: This specimen includes other DNA sequences encoding the same CDR3. This chain connects TRBV29-1 to TRBJ2-1, with TRBD1 identical over 7 bases. The germline CDR1 and CDR2 sequences are SQVTM and ANQGSEA. This CDR3 has 14 amino acids. V shed 4 bases and J 0 bases; nucleotides not matched to a gene: 3. The CDR3 DNA reads as TGCAGCGTTGTCGGGGACAGCTCCTACAATGAGCAGTTCTTC. This codes for CSVVGDSSYNEQFF.